These 22 T cell receptor beta chains were all obtained from the same sample, sequenced in a study of blood T cell repertoires in COVID-19. The method was immunoSEQ multiplex PCR; TCRdb's version includes in-frame clones alone and lacks a portion of them. The sample lists more than 75,000 clones, more than 75% occurring once. Sequencing was performed on peripheral blood. These receptors were obtained from a woman of 80 years or more with active COVID-19.

V usage is TRBV5-1 and J usage is TRBJ2-1; 13 bases fit TRBD2. The CDR3 runs 17 residues. V dropped 0 bases and J dropped 2; count of bases not matched to a gene: 2. CDR1 is SGHRS and CDR2 is YFSETQ in the germline V gene. CDR3 sequence reads: CASSLAGTSGAYNEQFF. CDR3 nucleotide sequence: TGCGCCAGCAGCTTGGCCGGGACTAGCGGGGCCTACAATGAGCAGTTCTTC.

The gene calls are TRBV28 and TRBJ2-1; weak D call: TRBD1 (6 bases). CDR1 is MDHEN, CDR2 SYDVKM, per germline. V dropped 2 bases and J dropped 0 bases, with 11 bases sitting between them. The CDR3 has 16 amino acids. In DNA form, the CDR3 reads TGTGCCAGCAGTTTAGTCGGACAGAGCTCCTACAATGAGCAGTTCTTC. Amino acids: CASSLVGQSSYNEQFF. The full variable domain, in which reference TRBV28 and TRBJ2-1 provide the parts outside the CDR3, is DVKVTQSSRYLVKRTGEKVFLECVQDMDHENMFWYRQDPGLGLRLIYFSYDVKMKEKGDIPEGYSVSREKKERFSLILESASTNQTSMYLCASSLVGQSSYNEQFFGPGTRLTVL.

The chain links TRBV7-9 to TRBJ2-7; maybe TRBD1 (5 bases). The CDR3 runs 13 residues. The V gene's germline CDR1 is SEHNR and CDR2 FQNEAQ (reference sequence). V lost 2 bases and J 6 bases, leaving 11 bases between the germline ends. The CDR3, as DNA: TGTGCCAGCAGCTTATCCCAGGGCGGCGAGCAGTACTTC. It translates to CASSLSQGGEQYF.

The chain recombines TRBV6-4 with TRBJ1-6; the D is unclear. V lost 7 bases and J 6 bases, leaving 13 bases between the germline ends. CDR1 is MRHNA and CDR2 is SNTAGT in the germline V gene. This CDR3 has 14 residues. CDR3 in amino acids: CASIPRGSNSPLHF. In DNA, the CDR3 is TGTGCCAGCATCCCCCGGGGTAGTAATTCACCCCTCCACTTT.

This chain's CDR3 is CASSRTSWGYNEQFF. CDR3 DNA: TGTGCCAGCAGTCGGACTAGCTGGGGATACAATGAGCAGTTCTTC. The chain links TRBV14 to TRBJ2-1, with TRBD2 matching 8 bases. The CDR3 totals 15 residues. Germline V CDR1 and CDR2: SGHDN, FVKESK. The trim removed 6 bases at V and 4 bases at J, leaving 8 bases unmatched.

V and J are TRBV12-3 or TRBV12-4 and TRBJ2-7; 7 positions agree with TRBD2. The CDR3 has 13 amino acids. With 3 bases clipped from V and 2 bases from J, the junction kept 1 base outside the gene matches. The CDR3, as DNA: TGTGCCAGCAGTTTCGGGACTACCTACGAGCAGTACTTC. It translates to CASSFGTTYEQYF.

As to this clone: The identical CDR3 is also encoded by other nucleotide sequences in the sample. This chain uses TRBV27 with TRBJ2-1; 9 positions match TRBD2. This CDR3 has 16 residues. Germline CDR1 and CDR2: MNHEY and SMNVEV (reference sequence). V was pared by 0 bases and J by 3 bases, with 3 bases of the junction left unmatched. CDR3 sequence: CASSLSGGRGYNEQFF. CDR3 in DNA: TGTGCCAGCAGTTTATCGGGCGGGAGGGGCTACAATGAGCAGTTCTTC.

The chain employs TRBV7-3 and TRBJ2-1; 10 nucleotides line up with TRBD2. This CDR3 is built from 15 residues. Germline V CDR1 and CDR2: SGHTA, FQGTGA. The junction had 10 bases not matched to a gene; V was cut back by 5 bases and J by 9 bases. The CDR3 nucleotides are TGTGCCAGCAGCCCCGGGACTAGCGTGTGGCCTGAGCAGTTCTTC. Amino acid sequence: CASSPGTSVWPEQFF.

The chain has TRBV28 and TRBJ1-5; 7 nucleotides match TRBD1. The ends lost 5 bases at V and 5 bases at J; junction bases unmatched: 9. The CDR3 loop spans 15 amino acids. Germline loops: CDR1 MDHEN, CDR2 SYDVKM. For the CDR3, the DNA is TGTGCCAGCAGTATCGTCCAGGGGGATTATCAGCCCCAGCATTTT. Protein sequence: CASSIVQGDYQPQHF. Full variable domain (remainder filled in from reference TRBV28 and TRBJ1-5): DVKVTQSSRYLVKRTGEKVFLECVQDMDHENMFWYRQDPGLGLRLIYFSYDVKMKEKGDIPEGYSVSREKKERFSLILESASTNQTSMYLCASSIVQGDYQPQHFGDGTRLSIL.

The chain couples TRBV3-1 (or the pseudogene TRBV3-2) to TRBJ2-2; D might be TRBD2 (5 bases). V shed 7 bases and J shed 5 bases, with 8 bases lying between them. The CDR3 has 12 residues. From germline, CDR1 is LGHDT and CDR2 YNNKEL (reference sequence). In DNA, the CDR3 is TGTGCCAGCATCGGGGAAACCGGGGAGCTGTTTTTT. It translates to CASIGETGELFF.

The chain couples TRBV7-2 to TRBJ2-2; 8 bases are shared with TRBD1. V shed 3 bases, J shed 5 bases, and the junction held 2 bases outside the gene matches. Germline V gene data show CDR1 as SGHTA and CDR2 as FQGNSA. The CDR3 loop spans 14 amino acids. CDR3 amino acids: CASSLQGATGELFF. The DNA for the CDR3 is TGTGCCAGCAGCTTGCAGGGGGCAACCGGGGAGCTGTTTTTT.

The count of this clone is one. The chain recombines TRBV28 with TRBJ2-1, with 12 positions matching TRBD2. The CDR3 has 15 amino acids. Looked up from germline, CDR1 is MDHEN and CDR2 is SYDVKM. J was trimmed by 7 bases and V by 5 bases; bases with no gene match: 6. CDR3 coding DNA: TGTGCCAGCAGTCTTCTAGCGGGAGGGGTGAATGAGCAGTTCTTC. This gives the protein CASSLLAGGVNEQFF.

This rearrangement joins TRBV19 to TRBJ2-7, with a weak D call TRBD2 (5 bases). Germline assignment: CDR1 LNHDA and CDR2 SQIVND (reference sequence). The CDR3 sequence is 13 residues long. Trimming left V 5 bases short and J 4 bases short, with 12 bases between. The CDR3 reads CASSPGERYEQYF. The DNA of the CDR3 is TGTGCCAGTAGTCCTGGGGAGCGGTACGAGCAGTACTTC.

The chain links TRBV28 to TRBJ1-1; TRBD1 is a possible D gene (6 bases). CDR1 and CDR2 from the germline V gene are MDHEN and SYDVKM. V lost 3 bases, J lost 2 bases, and 10 bases lay in between. The CDR3 runs 14 residues. DNA of the CDR3: TGTGCCAGCAGTTTGGTACAGGGAAACACTGAAGCTTTCTTT. It is translated as CASSLVQGNTEAFF.

The chain is built from TRBV2 and TRBJ1-5, with D maybe TRBD1 (5 bases). The CDR3 extends over 14 amino acids. V gave up 2 bases and J gave up 3 bases, with 8 bases separating them. CDR1 and CDR2 (germline): SNHLY, FYNNEI. This chain's CDR3 is CASSELDTNQPQHF. In DNA form, the CDR3 reads TGTGCCAGCAGTGAATTGGACACCAATCAGCCCCAGCATTTT. Variable domain in full (rest from reference TRBV2 and TRBJ1-5): EPEVTQTPSHQVTQMGQEVILRCVPISNHLYFYWYRQILGQKVEFLVSFYNNEISEKSEIFDDQFSVERPDGSNFTLKIRSTKLEDSAMYFCASSELDTNQPQHFGDGTRLSIL.

The CDR3, as DNA: TGTGCCAGTAGTACTCCACAGGCAGCGAACACCGGGGAGCTGTTTTTT. Encoded protein: CASSTPQAANTGELFF. The V call is TRBV19, the J call TRBJ2-2; weak D call: TRBD1 (5 bases). Per germline, CDR1 LNHDA and CDR2 SQIVND (reference sequence). The ends were cut back, 4 bases at V and 0 bases at J, with 12 bases in the middle. The CDR3 is 16 residues long.

V usage is TRBV6-5 and J usage is TRBJ2-5; tentatively, D is TRBD2 (5 bases). The CDR3 is 14 residues long. The germline V gene encodes CDR1 MNHEY and CDR2 SVGAGI. The V end was cut by 6 bases, the J end by 2 bases, with 13 bases between. The CDR3 here is CASRPFGGQETQYF. The CDR3 nucleotides are TGTGCCAGCAGGCCGTTCGGCGGGCAAGAGACCCAGTACTTC.

The gene calls are TRBV4-2 and TRBJ2-7; weak D call: TRBD2 (5 bases). The V gene lost 4 bases and the J gene lost 3 bases, with 19 bases spanning the gap. The CDR3 loop spans 16 amino acids. The germline V gene has CDR1 LGHNA and CDR2 YNFKEQ. CDR3 amino acids: CASSPSPSGPFYEQYF. The CDR3 DNA reads TGTGCCAGCAGCCCCTCTCCCAGCGGACCTTTCTACGAGCAGTACTTC.

This clone turned up a few times. The J gene is TRBJ2-3, the V gene TRBV15; 12 bases map to TRBD2. The ends lost 6 bases at V and 4 bases at J; junction bases unmatched: 8. The CDR3 consists of 16 residues. CDR1 and CDR2 from the germline V gene are LNHNV and YYDKDF (reference sequence). The CDR3 sequence is CATSKTSGSGADTQYF. In DNA, the CDR3 is TGTGCCACCAGTAAGACTAGCGGGAGTGGGGCAGATACGCAGTATTTT.

The V gene is TRBV6-2 or TRBV6-3, the J gene TRBJ1-1; 7 bases are shared with TRBD1. In germline, CDR1 is MNHEY, CDR2 SVGEGT. V lost 6 bases and J lost 0; bases outside the gene matches: 4. The CDR3 has 14 amino acids. The CDR3 is CASSRQGLNTEAFF. Here the CDR3 DNA reads TGTGCCAGCAGCCGACAGGGCTTGAACACTGAAGCTTTCTTT.

This clone has a handful of counts. This rearrangement joins TRBV11-2 to TRBJ1-2, with TRBD1 identical over 9 bases. Germline values: CDR1 SGHAT, CDR2 FQNNGV. Trimming cost V 5 bases and J 7 bases; bases outside gene matches: 5. CDR3 length: 13 amino acids. The chain's CDR3 is CASSPGTGTGYTF. The CDR3 DNA sequence: TGTGCCAGCAGCCCCGGGACAGGGACTGGCTACACCTTC.

This sequence joins TRBV27 and TRBJ2-4; D may be TRBD1 (6 bases). The CDR3 sequence is 16 residues long. Per germline, CDR1 MNHEY and CDR2 SMNVEV (reference sequence). Trimming pared 5 bases from V and 3 bases from J, leaving 17 bases between. The CDR3 loop is CASSPRRTDLKNIQYF. In DNA, the CDR3 is TGTGCCAGCAGTCCCCGTCGGACAGACCTCAAAAACATTCAGTACTTC.